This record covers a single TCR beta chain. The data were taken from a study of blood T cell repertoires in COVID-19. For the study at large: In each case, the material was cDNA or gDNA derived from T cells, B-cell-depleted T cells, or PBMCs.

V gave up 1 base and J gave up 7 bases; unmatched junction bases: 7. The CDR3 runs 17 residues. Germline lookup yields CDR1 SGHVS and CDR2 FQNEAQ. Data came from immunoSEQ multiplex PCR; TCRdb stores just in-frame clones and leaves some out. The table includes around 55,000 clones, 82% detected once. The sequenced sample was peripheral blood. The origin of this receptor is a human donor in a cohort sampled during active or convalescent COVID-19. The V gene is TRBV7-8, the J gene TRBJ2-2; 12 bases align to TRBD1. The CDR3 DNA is TGTGCCAGCAGCTTAGTGCGGGACAGGGGGCGAATCGGGGAGCTGTTTTTT. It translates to CASSLVRDRGRIGELFF.